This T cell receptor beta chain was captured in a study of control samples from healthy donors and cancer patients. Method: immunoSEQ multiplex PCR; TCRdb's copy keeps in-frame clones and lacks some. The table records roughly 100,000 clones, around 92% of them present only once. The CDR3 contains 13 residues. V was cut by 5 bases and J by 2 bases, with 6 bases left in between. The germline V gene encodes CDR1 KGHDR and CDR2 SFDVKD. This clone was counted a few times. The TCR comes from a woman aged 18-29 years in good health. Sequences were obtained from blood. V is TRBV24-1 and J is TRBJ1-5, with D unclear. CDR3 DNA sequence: TGTGCCACCAGTGCTAGGGGCAATCAGCCCCAGCATTTT. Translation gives CATSARGNQPQHF.